Each of the 9 T cell receptor beta chains below was sequenced from the same sample in a study of T cell responses to AZD1222 COVID-19 vaccine. Data came from immunoSEQ multiplex PCR; TCRdb stores just in-frame clones and leaves some out. The sample has approximately 150,000 clones, approximately 85% seen once. The sample consisted of peripheral blood, taken 28 days after the second dose of the MenACWY control vaccine. The source is an adult who received the MenACWY meningococcal vaccine as a control.

J is TRBJ1-2 and V is TRBV7-2; D is ambiguous. The CDR3 sequence is 15 residues long. Trimming removed 1 base at V and 4 bases at J, with 13 bases between. Germline CDR1 is SGHTA and CDR2 is FQGNSA. CDR3 nucleotide sequence: TGTGCCAGCAGCTTAGACGGCTTGGCGGGCTATGGCTACACCTTC. Translation: CASSLDGLAGYGYTF.

The rearrangement joins TRBV28 to TRBJ1-2; weak D call: TRBD1 (5 bases). Germline assignment: CDR1 MDHEN and CDR2 SYDVKM. The CDR3 runs 15 residues. Trimming pared 2 bases from V and 12 bases from J, leaving 22 bases between. The CDR3 spells CASSLMSTAGTFNTF. DNA of the CDR3: TGTGCCAGCAGTTTAATGTCTACTGCAGGGACCTTCAACACCTTC.

The chain joins TRBV19 to TRBJ1-3; D gene uncertain. With 7 bases removed from V and 9 bases from J, the gap between germline ends came to 16 bases. CDR3 length: 13 amino acids. Germline CDR1 is LNHDA and CDR2 is SQIVND (reference sequence). The CDR3 sequence: CASNLRSSSTIYF. The CDR3 DNA reads as TGTGCCAGTAATCTCCGTAGTTCGAGCACCATATATTTT.

The chain joins TRBV5-1 to TRBJ2-2; D ambiguous. CDR1 and CDR2 from the germline V gene are SGHRS and YFSETQ. The germline V and J ends were trimmed by 5 bases and 2 bases, with 4 bases remaining between them. The CDR3 spans 12 residues. CDR3 amino acids: CASRDNTGELFF. The CDR3 DNA is TGCGCCAGCAGGGATAACACCGGGGAGCTGTTTTTT.

This clone was found once. The junction differs from germline at one of its ends, possibly a read error. The chain recombines TRBV7-2 with TRBJ2-1; 7 bases map to TRBD1. The germline CDR1 and CDR2 sequences are SGHTA and FQGNSA. This CDR3 has 13 residues. The CDR3 DNA reads TGTGCCAGCAGCTTAGGAGGACAGGTGGGGTGGGTCTTC. It is translated as CASSLGGQVGWVF.

The rearrangement joins TRBV27 to TRBJ2-1; D is ambiguous. CDR3 size: 14 residues. In germline, CDR1 is MNHEY, CDR2 SMNVEV (reference sequence). The V end lost 2 bases, the J end lost 0 bases, and 5 bases lay between the germline ends. The CDR3 bases are TGTGCCAGCAGTTTACTGAGCTCCTACAATGAGCAGTTCTTC. It specifies CASSLLSSYNEQFF.

The chain is built from TRBV15 and TRBJ2-7; TRBD1 agrees at 7 bases. Trimming at V came to 3 bases and at J to 3 bases, leaving 5 bases not matched to a gene. The CDR3 spans 14 residues. CDR1 is LNHNV and CDR2 is YYDKDF in the germline V gene (reference sequence). The CDR3 DNA sequence: TGTGCCACCAGCAGCCGGGACAGAAACTACGAGCAGTACTTC. It encodes CATSSRDRNYEQYF.

V usage is TRBV19 and J usage is TRBJ1-4; no definite D call. The V and J ends lost 5 bases and 13 bases respectively, with 5 bases between them. The CDR3 totals 9 residues. Germline V lookup: CDR1 LNHDA, CDR2 SQIVND (reference sequence). The CDR3 DNA reads as TGTGCCAGTAGTCCCCGACTGTTTTTT. The encoded protein is CASSPRLFF.

The chain recombines TRBV6-2 or TRBV6-3 with TRBJ2-7, with TRBD2 matching over 8 bases. The V segment lost 5 bases and the J segment 5 bases; nucleotides outside the gene matches: 14. Germline V gene data show CDR1 as MNHEY and CDR2 as SVGEGT. The length of the CDR3 is 16 residues. The CDR3 loop is CASSRWSAGDSDEQYF. In nucleotides, the CDR3 is TGTGCCAGCAGTCGATGGTCAGCGGGAGATAGCGACGAGCAGTACTTC.